The T cell receptor beta chain under discussion was sequenced for a study of blood T cell repertoires in COVID-19. In this sample, this clone turned up once. TCRdb's table, derived via immunoSEQ multiplex PCR, lists solely in-frame clones and lacks some. The sample contains under 300,000 clones, over 80% of which appear only once. Grouping used clinical history reported by participants in a survey and questionnaire. V was shortened by 0 bases and J by 0 bases, with 9 bases between the two germline ends. There are 15 residues in the CDR3. Germline CDR1 is SGHNT and CDR2 is YYREEE (reference sequence). This receptor was identified in a woman between 35 and 50 years old who had been exposed to COVID-19. The sequencing input was PBMCs or T cells enriched from blood (not recorded which). The V and J genes are TRBV5-4 and TRBJ1-1; maybe TRBD1 (5 bases). The CDR3 here is CASSLGQLMNTEAFF. Here the CDR3 DNA reads TGTGCCAGCAGCTTGGGACAGCTAATGAACACTGAAGCTTTCTTT.